These 20 T cell receptor beta chains share one sample of origin, sequenced in a study of cytomegalovirus exposure and HLA in healthy donors. It was with 60 Vbeta and 13 Jbeta primers that the PCR ran. Profiling relied on immunoSEQ multiplex PCR, and the TCRdb table lists in-frame clones only, not all of them. In the table there are over 150,000 clones, about 75% of which are singletons. Sequences were obtained from PBMCs. The receptors derive from a male donor in good health and CMV-seronegative.

This clone was seen a few times. The V call is TRBV6-6, the J call TRBJ2-3; TRBD2 is a possible D gene (5 bases). The V end was cut by 6 bases, the J end by 2 bases, with 18 bases between. The CDR3 runs 16 residues. Germline lookup yields CDR1 MNHNY and CDR2 SVGAGI (reference sequence). The CDR3: CASRTHIGGDTDTQYF. The CDR3 nucleotides are TGTGCCAGCAGAACCCACATAGGAGGCGACACAGATACGCAGTATTTT.

This chain links TRBV4-2 with TRBJ2-1; a possible D gene is TRBD2 (6 bases). The CDR3 totals 16 residues. Trimming left V 4 bases short and J 7 bases short, with 20 bases between. The germline V gene encodes CDR1 LGHNA and CDR2 YNFKEQ. This CDR3 is CASSPRLVLDGNEQFF. In DNA form, the CDR3 reads TGTGCCAGCAGCCCCAGACTAGTATTGGACGGAAATGAGCAGTTCTTC.

The genes are TRBV27 and TRBJ1-4, with TRBD1 matching over 7 bases. This CDR3 contains 14 residues. Trimming cost V 8 bases and J 8 bases; bases outside gene matches: 11. Germline values: CDR1 MNHEY, CDR2 SMNVEV (reference sequence). CDR3 protein: CASSPRDSGEKLFF. The CDR3 nucleotides read TGTGCCAGCTCCCCCCGGGACAGTGGAGAAAAACTGTTTTTT.

In this sample, this clone turned up a few times. The chain employs TRBV6-1 and TRBJ2-1; TRBD1 aligns across 9 bases. Germline lookup yields CDR1 MNHNS and CDR2 SASEGT. Trimming removed 10 bases from V and 4 bases from J; junction bases left unmatched: 11. This CDR3 comprises 15 residues. The CDR3 loop is CATEGGQGRYNEQFF. The CDR3 bases are TGTGCCACCGAGGGGGGACAGGGAAGATACAATGAGCAGTTCTTC.

V usage is TRBV5-1 and J usage is TRBJ2-5; 7 bases agree with TRBD1. With V trimmed by 5 bases and J by 5 bases, 12 bases remained unmatched. CDR3 length: 15 residues. Germline assignment: CDR1 SGHRS and CDR2 YFSETQ. The CDR3 DNA follows: TGCGCCAGCAGTGATCAGACAGGGATTGTGGAGACCCAGTACTTC. Its protein is CASSDQTGIVETQYF.

This sequence joins TRBV5-6 and TRBJ2-7; 8 nucleotides line up with TRBD1. The length of the CDR3 is 12 residues. J was trimmed by 7 bases and V by 4 bases; bases with no gene match: 4. CDR1 and CDR2 from the germline V gene are SGHDT and YYEEEE. CDR3 residues: CASSRTGGEQYF. Here the CDR3 DNA reads TGTGCCAGCAGCCGTACAGGGGGAGAGCAGTACTTC.

This clone is a singleton in its sample. The chain links TRBV7-9 to TRBJ2-7, with D perhaps matching TRBD1 (6 bases). Germline V CDR1 and CDR2: SEHNR, FQNEAQ (reference sequence). The CDR3 contains 15 residues. Trimming left V 1 base short and J 3 bases short, with 13 bases between. The CDR3 spells CASSLVQGLNYEQYF. The CDR3 nucleotides are TGTGCCAGCAGCTTAGTTCAGGGGCTAAACTACGAGCAGTACTTC.

The chain carries TRBV18 and TRBJ1-6, with D maybe TRBD1 (6 bases). This CDR3 spans 16 amino acids. In germline, CDR1 is KGHSH, CDR2 LQKENI. With 0 bases removed from V and 6 bases from J, the gap between germline ends came to 12 bases. CDR3 sequence (DNA): TGTGCCAGCTCACCACCGTCCCAGGGGACTAATTCACCCCTCCACTTT. Amino acid sequence: CASSPPSQGTNSPLHF.

V is TRBV4-1 and J is TRBJ1-5; the D gene is possibly TRBD1 (5 bases). The CDR3 contains 16 residues. The V gene's germline CDR1 is MGHRA and CDR2 YSYEKL. Trimming removed 1 base at V and 4 bases at J, with 14 bases between. The CDR3 region has the DNA TGCGCCAGCAGCCAAGTCGAAGGCCGGGGGAATCAGCCCCAGCATTTT. It specifies CASSQVEGRGNQPQHF.

V and J are TRBV7-6 and TRBJ1-5, with TRBD1 matching 8 bases. The CDR3 loop spans 12 amino acids. From germline, CDR1 is SGHVS and CDR2 FNYEAQ. Trimming removed 5 bases from V and 11 bases from J; junction bases left unmatched: 5. CDR3: CASSPQGGSQHF. The CDR3, as DNA: TGTGCCAGCAGCCCACAGGGGGGGTCCCAGCATTTT.

The CDR3 DNA sequence: TGTGCCAGCAGCGACGGGACAGTCTACGAGCAGTACTTC. This codes for CASSDGTVYEQYF. The rearrangement uses TRBV7-8 and TRBJ2-7; 7 nucleotides line up with TRBD1. Trimming at V came to 5 bases and at J to 3 bases, leaving 4 bases not matched to a gene. In germline, CDR1 is SGHVS, CDR2 FQNEAQ. This CDR3 spans 13 amino acids.

The CDR3 DNA is TGTGCCAGCAGCTCTGGGGGGGCTTTCTCATCAGATACGCAGTATTTT. Residues: CASSSGGAFSSDTQYF. The gene calls are TRBV5-4 and TRBJ2-3, with TRBD2 as a possible D gene (7 bases). This CDR3 is 16 amino acids long. In germline, CDR1 is SGHNT, CDR2 YYREEE (reference sequence). V lost 3 bases, J lost 4 bases, and 18 bases lay in between.

The chain employs TRBV4-1 and TRBJ1-1; TRBD1 aligns across 7 bases. The CDR3 is 19 amino acids. Germline CDR1 and CDR2: MGHRA and YSYEKL. V lost 4 bases to trimming and J lost 1 base; unmatched junction nucleotides: 18. CDR3 sequence: CASSPSPPSTTGSNTEAFF. In DNA form, the CDR3 reads TGCGCCAGCAGCCCCTCCCCACCCTCCACGACAGGGTCGAACACTGAAGCTTTCTTT.

The rearrangement joins TRBV5-6 to TRBJ2-7, with 7 bases matching TRBD1. The CDR3 covers 15 residues. Germline V gene data show CDR1 as SGHDT and CDR2 as YYEEEE. Trimming cost V 2 bases and J 1 base; bases outside gene matches: 6. The CDR3 DNA is TGTGCCAGCAGCTTCCCGGACAGGCCATCCTACGAGCAGTACTTC. Translated: CASSFPDRPSYEQYF.

This chain joins TRBV2 and TRBJ2-3; 7 nucleotides match TRBD2. The CDR3 totals 15 residues. Germline assignment: CDR1 SNHLY and CDR2 FYNNEI. Losses at the gene ends were 7 bases for V and 4 bases for J; bases not matched to a gene: 11. This CDR3 is CASTLNGLVADTQYF. The CDR3 nucleotides are TGTGCCAGCACCCTGAACGGACTAGTGGCAGATACGCAGTATTTT.

This chain connects TRBV19 to TRBJ1-5, with D possibly being TRBD1 (6 bases). The germline CDR1 and CDR2 sequences are LNHDA and SQIVND (reference sequence). The CDR3 length is 13 residues. Trimming removed 5 bases from V and 6 bases from J, with 11 bases in between. The CDR3 DNA reads as TGTGCCAGTAGTGCGGGGGGCGGTCAGCCCCAGCATTTT. This sequence encodes CASSAGGGQPQHF.

The chain is built from TRBV7-9 and TRBJ2-7; tentatively, D is TRBD2 (5 bases). Germline V gives CDR1 SEHNR, CDR2 FQNEAQ (reference sequence). V dropped 4 bases and J dropped 4 bases, with 26 bases sitting between them. This CDR3 has 18 residues. CDR3 sequence reads: CASSSTGPSSVPRYEQYF. CDR3 DNA: TGTGCCAGCAGCTCAACCGGACCTAGCTCTGTCCCGCGATACGAGCAGTACTTC.

In its sample, this clone was seen once. The V gene is TRBV19, the J gene TRBJ2-7, with a weak D call TRBD1 (6 bases). There are 12 residues in the CDR3. Trimming removed 10 bases from V and 2 bases from J, with 12 bases in between. Germline CDR1 reads LNHDA; CDR2 reads SQIVND (reference sequence). CDR3 DNA sequence: TGTGCCACCCAAGACAGGACCTACGAGCAGTACTTC. It encodes CATQDRTYEQYF.

The rearrangement joins TRBV19 to TRBJ2-5; 7 bases match TRBD2. Germline CDR1 reads LNHDA; CDR2 reads SQIVND (reference sequence). The junction had 12 bases not matched to a gene; V was cut back by 7 bases and J by 4 bases. The length of the CDR3 is 15 residues. The CDR3 is CASNTLNSGTETQYF. The CDR3 DNA is TGTGCCAGTAATACCCTCAACAGCGGGACAGAGACCCAGTACTTC.

The V call is TRBV4-1, the J call TRBJ1-2; 7 bases align to TRBD1. The germline V gene has CDR1 MGHRA and CDR2 YSYEKL. After removal of 2 bases from V and 5 bases from J, the junction contained 8 bases not matched to a gene. CDR3 length equals 15 residues. Here the CDR3 reads CASSQTGTALYGYTF. CDR3 sequence (DNA): TGCGCCAGCAGCCAAACCGGGACAGCGCTATATGGCTACACCTTC.